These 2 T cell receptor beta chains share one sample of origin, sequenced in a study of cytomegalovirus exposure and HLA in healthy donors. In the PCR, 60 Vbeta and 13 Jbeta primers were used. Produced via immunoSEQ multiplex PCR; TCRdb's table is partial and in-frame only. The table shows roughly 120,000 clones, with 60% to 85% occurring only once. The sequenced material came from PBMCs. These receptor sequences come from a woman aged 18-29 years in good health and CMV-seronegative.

In DNA form, the CDR3 reads TGTGCCAGCAGCGTTAGTACCCAAACGACAGGGCGTAATGAAAAACTGTTTTTT. Translating gives CASSVSTQTTGRNEKLFF. This chain links TRBV9 with TRBJ1-4, with TRBD1 identical over 7 bases. CDR1 and CDR2 from the germline V gene are SGDLS and YYNGEE. The CDR3 runs 18 residues. Unmatched junction bases numbered 14, after V lost 2 bases and J lost 4 bases.

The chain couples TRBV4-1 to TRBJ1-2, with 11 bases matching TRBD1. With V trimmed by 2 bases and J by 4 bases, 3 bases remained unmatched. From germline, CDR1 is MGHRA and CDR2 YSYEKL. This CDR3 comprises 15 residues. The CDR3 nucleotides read TGCGCCAGCAGCCAAAGGACAGGGGGCCTCTATGGCTACACCTTC. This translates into CASSQRTGGLYGYTF.